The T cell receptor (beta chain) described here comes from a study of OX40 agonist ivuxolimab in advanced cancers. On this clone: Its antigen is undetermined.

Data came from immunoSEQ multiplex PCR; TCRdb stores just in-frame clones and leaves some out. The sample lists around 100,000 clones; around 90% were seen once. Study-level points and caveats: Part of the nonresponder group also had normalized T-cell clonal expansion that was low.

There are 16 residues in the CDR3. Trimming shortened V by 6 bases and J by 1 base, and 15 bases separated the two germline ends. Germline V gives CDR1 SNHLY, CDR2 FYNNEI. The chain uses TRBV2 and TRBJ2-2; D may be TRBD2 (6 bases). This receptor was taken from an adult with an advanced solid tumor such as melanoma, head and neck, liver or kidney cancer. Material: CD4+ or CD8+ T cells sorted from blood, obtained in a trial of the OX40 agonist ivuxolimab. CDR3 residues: CASSRDLLRNTGELFF. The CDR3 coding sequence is TGTGCCAGCAGCCGGGACTTGCTCAGGAACACCGGGGAGCTGTTTTTT.